The 20 T cell receptor beta chains below come from one sample, sequenced in a study of T-cell reconstitution after alpha-beta-depleted transplantation in children. During its preparation, the TCRbeta library received unique molecular identifiers. TCRdb re-derived calls from the PCR reads in MiXCR, one entry per CDR3 protein. The data show some 600,000 distinct CDR3 sequences, with about 15% seen just once and 0.9% to 1.2% held by the top ten. The source material was PBMCs from the stem cell graft donor, sampled from the stem cell graft. These receptors were collected from a human donor who donated a stem cell graft to a child with acute myeloid leukemia.

In its sample, this clonotype was seen many times. V gene TRBV12-3 or TRBV12-4 combines with J gene TRBJ1-1, with D possibly TRBD1 on 5 matching bases. V lost 1 base, J lost 4 bases, and 10 bases lay in between. The CDR3 contains 14 residues. CDR3 nucleotides: TGTGCCAGCAGTTTAGGGGAGGGGACCACTGAAGCTTTCTTT. Translated: CASSLGEGTTEAFF.

This clonotype was seen repeatedly, ten times or more. The V gene is TRBV29-1, the J gene TRBJ2-1, with 9 bases identical to TRBD2. Germline CDR1 SQVTM, CDR2 ANQGSEA. This CDR3 is built from 16 residues. V lost 5 bases, J lost 2 bases, and 10 bases stayed unmatched. The CDR3 spells CSVKGIAGVPYNEQFF. The CDR3 coding sequence is TGCAGCGTTAAGGGAATAGCGGGGGTACCCTACAATGAGCAGTTCTTC.

The chain is built from TRBV6-2 or TRBV6-3 and TRBJ2-7, with 8 bases identical to TRBD2. The V gene's germline CDR1 is MNHEY and CDR2 SVGEGT. There are 14 residues in the CDR3. Unmatched junction bases numbered 6, after V lost 4 bases and J lost 4 bases. CDR3 sequence reads: CASSWSGGDYEQYF. CDR3 in DNA: TGTGCCAGCAGTTGGAGCGGGGGAGATTACGAGCAGTACTTC.

For this clonotype: A much larger clone differs from this one at a single base, so this may be a read error. The chain links TRBV7-2 to TRBJ1-6, with unresolved D. CDR3 length: 16 residues. From germline, CDR1 is SGHTA and CDR2 FQGNSA. DNA for the CDR3: TGTGCCAGCAGCTTAGTGGCCGGGGTACTCGATTCATCCCTCCACTTT. Protein sequence: CASSLVAGVLDSSLHF.

This chain connects TRBV7-9 to TRBJ1-1; D is unresolved. V gave up 6 bases and J gave up 1 base, with 9 bases separating them. Germline V gene lookup returns CDR1 SEHNR and CDR2 FQNEAQ (reference sequence). The CDR3 contains 13 residues. The CDR3 DNA is TGTGCCAGCAGATCCTCAGAGAACACTGAAGCTTTCTTT. Protein: CASRSSENTEAFF. Combining the CDR3 with reference TRBV7-9 and TRBJ1-1 gives the whole variable domain DTGVSQNPRHKITKRGQNVTFRCDPISEHNRLYWYRQTLGQGPEFLTYFQNEAQLEKSRLLSDRFSAERPKGSFSTLEIQRTEQGDSAMYLCASRSSENTEAFFGQGTRLTVV.

This clonotype was picked up many times. The rearrangement joins TRBV12-3 or TRBV12-4 to TRBJ1-5, with 10 positions matching TRBD1. Germline trimming cut 5 bases from V and 2 bases from J; bases unmatched to any gene: 12. The CDR3 covers 18 residues. CDR3 bases: TGTGCCAGCAGTAATACGGGACAGGGGTATAGGGGCAATCAGCCCCAGCATTTT. Protein: CASSNTGQGYRGNQPQHF.

This clonotype was seen at least ten times. The chain joins TRBV12-3 or TRBV12-4 to TRBJ1-1; possibly TRBD1 for D (5 bases). The germline V and J ends were trimmed by 5 bases and 9 bases, with 10 bases remaining between them. The CDR3 is 11 amino acids. CDR3 nucleotides: TGTGCCAGCAGTAGGACACAACAAGCTTTCTTT. It codes for CASSRTQQAFF.

As for this clonotype: A much larger clone sits a single nucleotide away, making a read error possible. The chain joins TRBV7-2 to TRBJ2-1; D might be TRBD2 (5 bases). Trimming cost V 4 bases and J 2 bases, with 15 bases left between them. Looked up from germline, CDR1 is SGHTA and CDR2 is FQGNSA. The CDR3 extends over 16 amino acids. This CDR3 reads CASSSEGSGPYNEQFF. Written as DNA, the CDR3 is TGTGCCAGCAGCTCCGAGGGCAGCGGTCCCTACAATGAGCAGTTCTTC. Using reference TRBV7-2 and TRBJ2-1 for the parts outside the CDR3, the full variable domain is GAGVSQSPSNKVTEKGKDVELRCDPISGHTALYWYRQSLGQGLEFLIYFQGNSAPDKSGLPSDRFSAERTGGSVSTLTIQRTQQEDSAVYLCASSSEGSGPYNEQFFGPGTRLTVL.

This clonotype has ten or more counts. For the CDR3, the DNA is TGTGCCAGCAGTACAAGACAGGTCCGGGGGACCCAGTACTTC. Encoded protein: CASSTRQVRGTQYF. This chain connects TRBV6-1 to TRBJ2-5, with D maybe TRBD1 (6 bases). The CDR3 length is 14 residues. Trimming removed 5 bases from V and 7 bases from J, with 17 bases in between. Germline CDR1 reads MNHNS; CDR2 reads SASEGT.

The J gene is TRBJ1-5, the V gene TRBV6-2 or TRBV6-3, with TRBD1 matching 9 bases. The V gene end was trimmed by 6 bases and the J gene end by 3 bases; junction bases not matched to a gene: 12. CDR3 length equals 17 residues. Germline CDR1 and CDR2: MNHEY and SVGEGT. DNA of the CDR3: TGTGCCAGCAGACGCGGGACAGGGATATTTACCAATCAGCCCCAGCATTTT. It encodes CASRRGTGIFTNQPQHF.

This chain uses TRBV5-1 with TRBJ2-5; D is unresolved. CDR1 is SGHRS and CDR2 is YFSETQ in the germline V gene. CDR3 length: 14 residues. Trimming shortened V by 4 bases and J by 4 bases, and 14 bases separated the two germline ends. CDR3 coding DNA: TGCGCCAGCAGCGGCGAGGCGAGAGGAGAGACCCAGTACTTC. Protein sequence: CASSGEARGETQYF.

This clonotype showed up just a few times. The rearrangement links TRBV7-2 to TRBJ2-1, with 7 bases identical to TRBD2. The CDR3 has 16 residues. Germline CDR1 and CDR2: SGHTA and FQGNSA. V shed 2 bases and J 9 bases; nucleotides not matched to a gene: 13. CDR3 protein: CASSLTPGPGGTEQFF. CDR3 bases: TGTGCCAGCAGCTTAACACCGGGGCCCGGGGGGACTGAGCAGTTCTTC.

Remarks on this clonotype: With a much larger clone just one base away, this may be a read error. The chain has TRBV7-9 and TRBJ2-7; D could derive from TRBD1 or TRBD2 (5 bases each). The length of the CDR3 is 13 residues. V lost 6 bases, J lost 2 bases, and 11 bases lay in between. Germline CDR1 and CDR2: SEHNR and FQNEAQ (reference sequence). CDR3 region: CASRRGDAYEQYV. CDR3 sequence (DNA): TGTGCCAGCAGACGAGGGGACGCCTACGAGCAGTACGTC.

This clonotype was detected many times. This chain links TRBV20-1 with TRBJ2-7; 9 nucleotides match TRBD1. The CDR3 runs to 18 residues. V gave up 2 bases and J gave up 1 base; unmatched junction bases: 15. The germline V gene has CDR1 DFQATT and CDR2 SNEGSKA (reference sequence). The CDR3 nucleotides are TGCAGTGCTAGAAGGCCCAGGGGACAGGGTGACCATTCCTACGAGCAGTACTTC. Translating it yields CSARRPRGQGDHSYEQYF.

The chain carries TRBV28 and TRBJ1-6; unclear D gene. V lost 3 bases to trimming and J lost 10 bases, with 16 bases between them. The germline gives CDR1 MDHEN, CDR2 SYDVKM. CDR3 length equals 15 residues. The CDR3 region has the DNA TGTGCCAGCAGTTTCGAGGGTTTAATCAGATCACCCCTCCACTTT. Its translation: CASSFEGLIRSPLHF.

This clonotype was detected many times. The chain couples TRBV20-1 to TRBJ1-1; D is possibly TRBD1 (6 bases). The CDR3 contains 15 residues. Trimming shortened V by 3 bases and J by 0 bases, and 14 bases separated the two germline ends. CDR1 and CDR2 from the germline V gene are DFQATT and SNEGSKA (reference sequence). The CDR3 region is CSASRGGAMNTEAFF. CDR3 DNA sequence: TGCAGTGCTAGTCGGGGGGGGGCCATGAACACTGAAGCTTTCTTT.

This clonotype has more than one count but fewer than ten. The chain couples TRBV12-3 or TRBV12-4 to TRBJ1-5; D may be TRBD1 (6 bases). The CDR3 sequence is 13 residues long. Trimming removed 6 bases from V and 7 bases from J, with 13 bases in between. The CDR3 DNA sequence: TGTGCCAGCAGCGGGGGGCATGGACAGCCCCAGCATTTT. Translated, it gives CASSGGHGQPQHF.

The gene calls are TRBV5-4 and TRBJ2-1; 7 nucleotides agree with TRBD2. The CDR3 is 16 residues long. After removal of 3 bases from V and 10 bases from J, the junction contained 16 bases not matched to a gene. Germline V gives CDR1 SGHNT, CDR2 YYREEE (reference sequence). CDR3: CASSSPPASGAEEQFF. The CDR3 DNA reads as TGTGCCAGCAGCTCCCCTCCGGCCAGCGGGGCTGAGGAGCAGTTCTTC.

This clonotype was recorded a few times. V and J are TRBV28 and TRBJ1-4; D is unresolved. The length of the CDR3 is 15 residues. V was clipped by 5 bases and J by 7 bases, with 17 bases between them. The germline gives CDR1 MDHEN, CDR2 SYDVKM. The CDR3 bases are TGTGCCAGCAGTCCTCTCGCGGGATGGGGTGAAAAACTGTTTTTT. This translates into CASSPLAGWGEKLFF.

The chain is built from TRBV7-3 and TRBJ2-1; the match to TRBD2 covers 7 bases. The CDR3 runs 15 residues. V shed 5 bases and J 4 bases; nucleotides not matched to a gene: 8. Germline V gene sequence: CDR1 SGHTA, CDR2 FQGTGA. CDR3: CASSEAAGVYNEQFF. The CDR3 DNA sequence: TGTGCCAGCAGCGAGGCGGCGGGGGTATACAATGAGCAGTTCTTC.